These 18 T cell receptor beta chains share one sample of origin, sequenced in a study of blood T cell repertoires in COVID-19. Measured with immunoSEQ multiplex PCR; TCRdb has only the in-frame clones, and not every one. The table shows roughly 200,000 clones, with about 83% occurring only once. Sequenced input: PBMCs or T cells enriched from blood (not recorded which). The receptors were sampled from a middle-aged man with acute COVID-19.

The V call is TRBV28, the J call TRBJ1-2; D is uncertain. Trimming shortened V by 3 bases and J by 6 bases, and 11 bases separated the two germline ends. CDR3 length: 13 residues. Germline lookup yields CDR1 MDHEN and CDR2 SYDVKM. The CDR3 nucleotides are TGTGCCAGCAGTTTTTCCCGGTTAGATGGCTACACCTTC. It codes for CASSFSRLDGYTF.

V usage is TRBV11-2 and J usage is TRBJ2-1, with 11 nucleotides matching TRBD2. This CDR3 has 14 amino acids. Looked up from germline, CDR1 is SGHAT and CDR2 is FQNNGV. Unmatched junction bases numbered 4, after V lost 3 bases and J lost 9 bases. The CDR3 loop reads CASSFSGRVGEQFF. CDR3 nucleotides: TGTGCCAGCAGCTTTAGCGGGAGGGTGGGTGAGCAGTTCTTC.

The CDR3 sequence: CASSLPQGAFNHYGYTF. The CDR3 DNA is TGTGCCAGCAGCCTTCCTCAGGGGGCCTTCAATCACTATGGCTACACCTTC. The genes are TRBV11-2 and TRBJ1-2; 8 bases line up with TRBD1. Germline CDR1 and CDR2: SGHAT and FQNNGV. The V gene end was trimmed by 5 bases and the J gene end by 3 bases; junction bases not matched to a gene: 14. The CDR3 runs 17 residues.

The count of this clone is one. The rearrangement uses TRBV10-3 and TRBJ1-2; 9 bases are shared with TRBD1. The CDR3 consists of 17 residues. J gave up 0 bases and V 5 bases, and 10 bases lay outside the gene matches. Per the germline V gene, CDR1 is ENHRY and CDR2 is SYGVKD. This chain's CDR3 is CAISTVTGGRANYGYTF. CDR3 DNA sequence: TGTGCCATCAGTACTGTGACAGGGGGACGAGCTAACTATGGCTACACCTTC.

This sequence joins TRBV19 and TRBJ2-1; D is perhaps TRBD1 (5 bases). CDR1 LNHDA and CDR2 SQIVND come from the germline V gene (reference sequence). The V end was cut by 3 bases, the J end by 3 bases, with 12 bases between. The CDR3 is 15 amino acids. The CDR3 here is CASSMGRSNYNEQFF. The CDR3 coding sequence is TGTGCCAGTAGTATGGGGCGGTCTAACTACAATGAGCAGTTCTTC.

The rearrangement links TRBV19 to TRBJ2-7, with D perhaps TRBD1 (6 bases). The CDR3 contains 14 residues. Germline CDR1 LNHDA, CDR2 SQIVND (reference sequence). V gave up 6 bases and J gave up 3 bases, with 15 bases separating them. The CDR3, as DNA: TGTGCCAGTAGCTGGACAGACAATGGCTACGAGCAGTACTTC. It is translated as CASSWTDNGYEQYF.

The chain carries TRBV4-2 and TRBJ2-1, with a tentative D call TRBD1 (6 bases). Germline CDR1 is LGHNA and CDR2 is YNFKEQ. Trimming removed 0 bases from V and 6 bases from J, with 12 bases in between. CDR3 length: 15 residues. The CDR3 bases are TGTGCCAGCAGCCAAGAGACAGGCCGACTCAATGAGCAGTTCTTC. The encoded protein is CASSQETGRLNEQFF.

This clone was detected a few times. This sequence joins TRBV5-4 and TRBJ1-4, with 8 bases aligning to TRBD1. Germline lookup yields CDR1 SGHNT and CDR2 YYREEE (reference sequence). CDR3 length: 15 amino acids. V was pared by 4 bases and J by 5 bases, with 7 bases of the junction left unmatched. Here the CDR3 reads CASSPGQGRNEKLFF. CDR3 in DNA: TGTGCCAGCAGCCCTGGACAGGGTAGGAATGAAAAACTGTTTTTT.

The J gene is TRBJ2-1, the V gene TRBV13, with D possibly matching TRBD1 (6 bases). V was shortened by 5 bases and J by 10 bases, with 12 bases between the two germline ends. The CDR3 has 12 residues. Looked up from germline, CDR1 is PRHDT and CDR2 is FYEKMQ (reference sequence). CDR3 sequence reads: CASSPGTIEQFF. The CDR3 region has the DNA TGTGCCAGCAGCCCCGGGACAATCGAGCAGTTCTTC.

This rearrangement joins TRBV28 to TRBJ2-4; a weak D match, TRBD1 (6 bases). Trimming shortened V by 6 bases and J by 6 bases, and 18 bases separated the two germline ends. This CDR3 spans 15 amino acids. CDR1 and CDR2 (germline): MDHEN, SYDVKM. DNA of the CDR3: TGTGCCAGCAGGAATCATGCGACAGGAGGAAACATTCAGTACTTC. Residues: CASRNHATGGNIQYF.

The J gene is TRBJ2-1, the V gene TRBV28; 7 nucleotides agree with TRBD2. CDR3 length: 16 residues. Trimming took 6 bases from V and 4 from J; bases not matched to a gene: 12. Germline V lookup: CDR1 MDHEN, CDR2 SYDVKM. The CDR3 loop reads CASSLPLAQEYNEQFF. CDR3 in DNA: TGTGCCAGCAGCCTACCACTAGCGCAAGAATACAATGAGCAGTTCTTC.

This clone occurred once. The chain combines TRBV6-5 with TRBJ2-7; D possibly corresponds to TRBD1 (5 bases). V dropped 6 bases and J dropped 3 bases, with 12 bases sitting between them. The germline V gene has CDR1 MNHEY and CDR2 SVGAGI. This CDR3 has 13 residues. The CDR3 sequence is CASRKRQIYEQYF. The CDR3 DNA is TGTGCCAGCAGAAAACGACAGATCTACGAGCAGTACTTC.

This chain links TRBV29-1 with TRBJ2-5; perhaps TRBD1 as D (5 bases). This CDR3 contains 13 residues. V shed 4 bases and J shed 0 bases, with 9 bases lying between them. Germline CDR1 reads SQVTM; CDR2 reads ANQGSEA. CDR3 sequence reads: CSVVGRDQETQYF. The CDR3 nucleotides read TGCAGCGTTGTTGGCAGGGACCAAGAGACCCAGTACTTC. The full variable domain, in which reference TRBV29-1 and TRBJ2-5 provide the parts outside the CDR3, is SAVISQKPSRDICQRGTSLTIQCQVDSQVTMMFWYRQQPGQSLTLIATANQGSEATYESGFVIDKFPISRPNLTFSTLTVSNMSPEDSSIYLCSVVGRDQETQYFGPGTRLLVL.

The chain joins TRBV6-2 or TRBV6-3 to TRBJ2-5, with D possibly being TRBD1 (6 bases). The CDR3 contains 14 residues. The germline CDR1 and CDR2 sequences are MNHEY and SVGEGT. V was trimmed by 4 bases and J by 5 bases, leaving 14 bases between them. In DNA, the CDR3 is TGTGCCAGCAGTTCGTCAGGGGTCCGGGAGACCCAGTACTTC. Protein product: CASSSSGVRETQYF.

The chain combines TRBV28 with TRBJ2-1; TRBD2 aligns across 15 bases. Germline V gives CDR1 MDHEN, CDR2 SYDVKM. The J segment lost 7 bases and the V segment lost 7 bases, leaving 5 bases of the junction unmatched. This CDR3 has 15 amino acids. The CDR3 is CASTGLAGGMNEQFF. The CDR3 nucleotides are TGTGCCAGCACGGGACTAGCGGGAGGCATGAATGAGCAGTTCTTC.

This rearrangement joins TRBV6-5 to TRBJ1-5; 7 positions agree with TRBD1. The CDR3 totals 16 residues. Unmatched junction bases numbered 6, after V lost 0 bases and J lost 4 bases. CDR1 and CDR2 (germline): MNHEY, SVGAGI. Written as DNA, the CDR3 is TGTGCCAGCAGTTACTCATGGCAGGGGGAGAATCAGCCCCAGCATTTT. Amino acid sequence: CASSYSWQGENQPQHF.

A single count supports this clone. The chain combines TRBV25-1 with TRBJ1-1; weak D call: TRBD1 (6 bases). The CDR3 is 14 residues long. CDR1 and CDR2 from the germline V gene are MGHDK and SYGVNS. Between the trimmed V and J ends, which lost 7 bases and 3 bases, there was a span of 15 bases. This chain's CDR3 is CASTQTDSYTEAFF. CDR3 coding DNA: TGTGCCAGCACACAAACGGACAGCTACACTGAAGCTTTCTTT.

The chain employs TRBV21-1 and TRBJ2-4; TRBD2, as called in the table, went unchecked against the DNA. TRBV21-1 is a listed pseudogene. The CDR3 has 18 residues. CDR3 nucleotides: TGTGCCAGCACCCCGGCGGAGGGGCGCGGGTCGCCCCGGGACATTCAGTACTTC. Its translation: CASTPAEGRGSPRDIQYF.